This TCR beta chain was found in a study of cytomegalovirus exposure and HLA in healthy donors. A few counts support this clone. Germline assignment: CDR1 MDHEN and CDR2 SYDVKM. Trimming took 6 bases from V and 2 from J, leaving 13 bases between them. The CDR3 runs to 14 residues. TCRdb's copy holds only in-frame clones and misses some; the assay was immunoSEQ multiplex PCR. The sample shows 280,000 or so clones, around nine tenths of them seen only once. The sequenced material came from PBMCs. The receptor comes from a woman aged 18-35 years in good health and CMV-seronegative. The chain combines TRBV28 with TRBJ1-2, with D maybe TRBD1 (5 bases). The CDR3 protein is CASRPPGQNYGYTF. The CDR3 nucleotides read TGTGCCAGCAGGCCACCAGGGCAGAACTATGGCTACACCTTC.